Listed below are T cell receptor beta chains from one sample, sequenced in a study of T cell changes during pregnancy in multiple sclerosis. Here immunoSEQ multiplex PCR was the method, and the copy in TCRdb shows in-frame clones only, minus some. The data contain 130,000 or so clones, roughly 92% of them singletons. The material sequenced was peripheral blood, taken before pregnancy. These receptor sequences come from a female donor with multiple sclerosis, enrolled in a pregnancy study. Each CDR3 is given with its conserved first and last residue. The order of the fields is J gene, D gene, clone size, V gene, CDR3 DNA, CDR3 protein. A D gene is named only where the DNA matches it firmly. Clone sizes are given selectively: once, few, many, or a class where the clone is expanded.

TRBJ2-4,.,once,TRBV28,TGTGCCAGCATGCCATTGACAGACAAAAACATTCAGTACTTC,CASMPLTDKNIQYF
TRBJ2-2,.,.,TRBV28,TGTGCCAGCAGTCCCTCTCGTCCGAACACCGGGGAGCTGTTTTTT,CASSPSRPNTGELFF
TRBJ1-2,TRBD1,.,TRBV5-1,TGCGCCAGCAGCCCAACAGGGGGCGCGGGAAATGGCTACACCTTC,CASSPTGGAGNGYTF
TRBJ1-1,TRBD1,once,TRBV7-6,TGTGCCAGCAGCCGAGACCGGGACAGACTTCACACTGAAGCTTTCTTT,CASSRDRDRLHTEAFF
TRBJ1-6,TRBD1,.,TRBV4-2,TGTGCCAGCAGCCAAGTTCAGGGGGCCTATAATTCACCCCTCCACTTT,CASSQVQGAYNSPLHF
TRBJ1-2,TRBD1,.,TRBV5-6,TGTGCCAGCAGCTTGGCCGCGGAAGGGGGCAACTATGGCTACACCTTC,CASSLAAEGGNYGYTF
TRBJ1-1,TRBD1,.,TRBV10-3,TGTGCCATCAGTGAGTCAACAGGGGGGGGGAACACTGAAGCTTTCTTT,CAISESTGGGNTEAFF
TRBJ2-7,.,.,TRBV6-5,TGTGCCAGCAGAAAAACAGGGTACTACGAGCAGTACTTC,CASRKTGYYEQYF
TRBJ2-7,.,once,TRBV7-9,TGTGCCAGCAGCCACCCTTTAGAGACAGGTTCCTACGAGCAGTACTTC,CASSHPLETGSYEQYF
TRBJ2-7,TRBD2,.,TRBV4-1,TGCGCCAGCAGCCAAGAGGTCCCTCGGGGGGAGTTGTACGAGCAGTACTTC,CASSQEVPRGELYEQYF
TRBJ1-1,.,.,TRBV18,TGTGCCAGCTCACCTCCGGGGATCAACACTGAAGCTTTCTTT,CASSPPGINTEAFF
TRBJ1-4,.,once,TRBV7-3,TGTGCCAGCAGCTTCGCGGGCCCCAGGCCCGGGGAAAAACTGTTTTTT,CASSFAGPRPGEKLFF
TRBJ1-6,TRBD1,.,TRBV6-1,TGTGCCAGCAGTGCCGGGACAGGGGATAATTCACCCCTCCACTTT,CASSAGTGDNSPLHF
TRBJ2-3,TRBD2,.,TRBV27,TGTGCCAGCAGTTTTTTGGAAGCGGGAGGACCAAGCACAGATACGCAGTATTTT,CASSFLEAGGPSTDTQYF
TRBJ1-6,TRBD1,.,TRBV30,TGTGCCTGGAGTCAGGACAGGGGCGAGGAGAATTCACCCCTCCACTTT,CAWSQDRGEENSPLHF
TRBJ2-7,TRBD2,.,TRBV7-2,TGTGCCAGCAGCTTAGCGCCCGGACTAGCGGGAGCTTGGTACGAGCAGTACTTC,CASSLAPGLAGAWYEQYF
TRBJ2-5,TRBD2,.,TRBV30,TGTGCCTGGAGTCTGGGACTAGCTGTTCCGGGGACCCAGTACTTC,CAWSLGLAVPGTQYF
TRBJ2-3,TRBD2,.,TRBV27,TGTGCCAGCAGTCCGGGACTAGCCCTCACAGATACGCAGTATTTT,CASSPGLALTDTQYF
TRBJ2-2,.,.,TRBV6-1,TGTGCCAGCACACTCTCGAACACCGGGGAGCTGTTTTTT,CASTLSNTGELFF
TRBJ2-3,TRBD1,.,TRBV6-5,TGTGCCAGCAGAGGACAGGGCACAGATACGCAGTATTTT,CASRGQGTDTQYF
TRBJ2-7,.,.,TRBV11-2,TGTGCCAGCAGCTTAACGGGCCGCGTGGGGCAGCAGTACTTC,CASSLTGRVGQQYF
TRBJ1-1,TRBD1,once,TRBV11-3,TGTGCCAGCAGCCCCGGGACAGGTCAGAACACTGAAGCTTTCTTT,CASSPGTGQNTEAFF
TRBJ1-1,.,.,TRBV7-3,TGTGCCAGCAGCTTAAAGCAGAACACTGAAGCTTTCTTT,CASSLKQNTEAFF
TRBJ2-7,TRBD1,.,TRBV15,TGTGCCACCAGCTCCGGGACAGTCTCCTACGAGCAGTACTTC,CATSSGTVSYEQYF
TRBJ2-2,TRBD1,.,TRBV7-6,TGTGCCAGCAGCTTAGCGTACAGGGGGAGGACCGGGGAGCTGTTTTTT,CASSLAYRGRTGELFF
TRBJ2-1,TRBD2,.,TRBV7-2,TGTGCCAGCAGCAATAGCGGGCGGGCGGACCATGACAAAGAGCAGTTCTTC,CASSNSGRADHDKEQFF
TRBJ2-2,.,.,TRBV30,TGTGCCTGGACCCGGGGGTCTCACACCGGGGAGCTGTTTTTT,CAWTRGSHTGELFF
TRBJ1-5,.,.,TRBV6-1,TGTGCCACCACAGGGATTTGGAGCAATCAGCCCCAGCATTTT,CATTGIWSNQPQHF
TRBJ1-5,TRBD1,few,TRBV6-6,TGTGCCAGCAGCTGGGACAGTAAAAATCAGCCCCAGCATTTT,CASSWDSKNQPQHF
TRBJ1-4,TRBD1,.,TRBV2,TGTGCCAGCAGCGTGGACAGGGGAAATGAAAAACTGTTTTTT,CASSVDRGNEKLFF
TRBJ1-2,.,once,TRBV25-1,TGTGCCAGCAGTGAATATAGTGGCAGGGGTAACTATGGCTACACCTTC,CASSEYSGRGNYGYTF
TRBJ1-6,.,.,TRBV6-1,TGTGCCAGCAGTGAACTTTCAGGGGAAAACTCACCCCTCCACTTT,CASSELSGENSPLHF
TRBJ2-7,.,.,TRBV19,TGTGCCAGTAGTATTCTGCCAGGGGCGACCTACGAGCAGTACTTC,CASSILPGATYEQYF
TRBJ2-3,TRBD1,.,TRBV5-6,TGTGCCAGCAGCTTGGGACAACAGGGGGGAACAGATACGCAGTATTTT,CASSLGQQGGTDTQYF
TRBJ1-5,TRBD1,.,TRBV6-5,TGTGCCAGCCGGGACAGTCCTAGCAATCAGCCCCAGCATTTT,CASRDSPSNQPQHF
TRBJ2-7,TRBD2,.,TRBV29-1,TGCAGCGTGAGGACTAGCTTCTACGAGCAGTACTTC,CSVRTSFYEQYF
TRBJ1-1,.,.,TRBV4-2,TGTGCCAGCAGCCAAGTTCCGAGGACTGAAGCTTTCTTT,CASSQVPRTEAFF
TRBJ2-1,TRBD2,.,TRBV19,TGTGCCAGTAGTAATTTGGCTAGCGGGATCAATGAGCAGTTCTTC,CASSNLASGINEQFF
TRBJ1-1,TRBD1,.,TRBV6-6,TGTGCCAGCAGGCCAGGACAGGGCTTCACTGAAGCTTTCTTT,CASRPGQGFTEAFF
TRBJ2-2,.,.,TRBV5-8,TGTGCCAGCAGCAGCGGCCGGGCCACCGGGGAGCTGTTTTTT,CASSSGRATGELFF
TRBJ2-5,TRBD1,.,TRBV28,TGTGCCAGCAGTGTAGGACAGGGGGGTAAAGAGACCCAGTACTTC,CASSVGQGGKETQYF
TRBJ2-2,TRBD2,.,TRBV15,TGTGCCACCAGCAGTTTGGCTAGCGGGAACACCGGGGAGCTGTTTTTT,CATSSLASGNTGELFF
TRBJ2-3,TRBD2,.,TRBV30,TGTGCCTGGAGTGGTGGCGGGGGGCCTACAGATACGCAGTATTTT,CAWSGGGGPTDTQYF
TRBJ1-2,.,.,TRBV7-2,TGTGCCAGCAGCCCTGGGGAGTCTAACTATGGCTACACCTTC,CASSPGESNYGYTF
TRBJ2-1,.,.,TRBV5-1,TGCGCCAGCAGCTTGGTTAGCCTGGAGGGCAATGAGCAGTTCTTC,CASSLVSLEGNEQFF
TRBJ2-7,TRBD1,.,TRBV4-1,TGCGCCAGCAGCTCCTCCGACAGGGGTACCCTCTACGAGCAGTACTTC,CASSSSDRGTLYEQYF
TRBJ2-5,.,.,TRBV2,TGTGCCAGCAAAACTAGCCCAAGTATCCAAGAGACCCAGTACTTC,CASKTSPSIQETQYF
TRBJ2-1,.,.,TRBV7-2,TGTGCCAGCAGCTTAGATCCGTTTTACAATGAGCAGTTCTTC,CASSLDPFYNEQFF
TRBJ2-1,.,.,TRBV25-1,TGTGCCAGCAGTGAACCGCTGCATCGGGAGCAGTTCTTC,CASSEPLHREQFF
TRBJ2-5,.,once,TRBV2,TGTGCCACGTCTTCAGGGGTGGGGGAGACCCAGTACTTC,CATSSGVGETQYF
TRBJ2-7,.,.,TRBV5-1,TGCGCCAGCAGCTTGGCCGGGGGTTTCGAGCAGTACTTC,CASSLAGGFEQYF
TRBJ2-2,.,.,TRBV9,TGTGCCAGCAGCGTAAGAGGGACCGGGGAGCTGTTTTTT,CASSVRGTGELFF
TRBJ2-3,TRBD2,once,TRBV18,TGTGCCAGCTCACTAGGACTAGCGGGGAGAGATACGCAGTATTTT,CASSLGLAGRDTQYF
TRBJ2-3,TRBD1,.,TRBV19,TGTGCCAGTGGGTCCAGGGGGCGCCCAGATACGCAGTATTTT,CASGSRGRPDTQYF
TRBJ2-3,.,.,TRBV5-1,TGCGCCAGCAGCTTGGCCGTCTCAGATACGCAGTATTTT,CASSLAVSDTQYF
TRBJ2-3,TRBD2,once,TRBV9,TGTGCCAGCAGCGTAGGGGTAGCGGGGGCCTTTCTCGGCACAGATACGCAGTATTTT,CASSVGVAGAFLGTDTQYF
TRBJ2-1,.,.,TRBV7-9,TGTGCCAGCAGCACGATGGGGCAGAACAATGAGCAGTTCTTC,CASSTMGQNNEQFF
TRBJ2-7,TRBD1,once,TRBV27,TGTGCCAGCAGTTTGGCCCATCACCGAGACAGGGCCTACGAGCAGTACTTC,CASSLAHHRDRAYEQYF
TRBJ1-3,TRBD1,.,TRBV5-1,TGCGCCAGCAGCCCCGGGACAGACTCTGGAAACACCATATATTTT,CASSPGTDSGNTIYF
TRBJ1-2,TRBD1,.,TRBV7-9,TGTGCCAGCAGCTCACAGGGGAGCTATGGCTACACCTTC,CASSSQGSYGYTF